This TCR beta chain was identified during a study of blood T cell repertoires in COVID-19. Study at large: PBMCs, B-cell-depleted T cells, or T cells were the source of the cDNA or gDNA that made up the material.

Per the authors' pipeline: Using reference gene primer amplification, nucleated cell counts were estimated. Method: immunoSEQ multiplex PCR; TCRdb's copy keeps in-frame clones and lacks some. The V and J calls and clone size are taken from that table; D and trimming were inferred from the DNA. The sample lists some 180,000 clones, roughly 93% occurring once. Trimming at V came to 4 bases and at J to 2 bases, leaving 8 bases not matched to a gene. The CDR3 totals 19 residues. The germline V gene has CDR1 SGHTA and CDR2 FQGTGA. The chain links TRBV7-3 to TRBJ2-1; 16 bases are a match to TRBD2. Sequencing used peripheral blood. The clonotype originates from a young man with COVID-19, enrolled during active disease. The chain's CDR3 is CASSSLGTSGRVPYNEQFF. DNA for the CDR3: TGTGCCAGCAGCTCTCTCGGGACTAGCGGGAGGGTCCCCTACAATGAGCAGTTCTTC.